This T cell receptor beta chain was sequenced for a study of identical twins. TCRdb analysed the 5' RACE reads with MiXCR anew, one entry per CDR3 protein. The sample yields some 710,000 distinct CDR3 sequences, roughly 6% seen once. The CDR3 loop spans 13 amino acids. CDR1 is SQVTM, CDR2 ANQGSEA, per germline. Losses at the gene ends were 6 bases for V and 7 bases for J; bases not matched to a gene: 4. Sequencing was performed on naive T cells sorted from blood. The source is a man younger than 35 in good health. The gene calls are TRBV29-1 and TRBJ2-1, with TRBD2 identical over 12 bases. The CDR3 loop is CSVASGRENEQFF. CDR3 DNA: TGCAGCGTCGCTAGCGGGAGGGAGAATGAGCAGTTCTTC.